This TCR beta chain was profiled in a study of Ad26.COV2.S vaccination and SARS-CoV-2 variants (dated by TCRdb to the early 2020s). Regarding the study in general: TCRbeta repertoire sequencing served as the tool for gauging how specific and how broad the SARS-CoV-2-reactive T cell receptors were following Ad26.COV2.S vaccination. A total of 32 samples were included in the TCR-sequenced set, comprising 19 Ad26.COV2.S vaccine recipients, 5 placebo recipients and 8 SARS-CoV-2 convalescent individuals.

Turning to this clone: This receptor's antigen is unknown. No much larger clonotype is one base removed from it; base qualities were not supplied.

Results the study describes overall, beyond this receptor: Substantial breadth of spike-specific CD8+ and CD4+ T cell responses was reported after vaccination. Vaccine and placebo recipients had comparable non-spike TCR breadth, which fits with the vaccine containing only spike. The authors noted that total T cell responses may have been underestimated by the TCR breadth and depth analyses. Ad26.COV2.S recipients had higher spike-specific TCR breadth than placebo recipients (P = 0.0014).

Taken with the paper, the label for time point translates to: individuals recovered from natural SARS-CoV-2 infection. Counted from cysteine to phenylalanine, this CDR3 has 14 amino acids. CDR3 DNA only is kept here, 42 bases in frame from base 1. CDR1 and CDR2, looked up from the germline V gene, are SQVTM and ANQGSEA. V is cut back by 1 base and J by 4 bases, with 5 bases in the junction unmatched. TCRbeta CDR3 regions were sequenced with the immunoSEQ Assay. After extraction, genomic DNA underwent amplification by bias-controlled multiplex PCR, followed by high-throughput sequencing. The original methods were these. Collapsing and filtering of sequences were performed to quantify the absolute abundance of each unique TCRbeta CDR3 region. T cell fraction was estimated by normalization of TCRbeta template counts to usable DNA, with usable DNA being measured through amplification of reference genes present in all nucleated cells. Repertoire TCRs were annotated as SARS-CoV-2-specific by exact matching of V gene, CDR3 amino acid sequence and J gene to a known reactive TCR set. The reference SARS-CoV-2 TCR set was obtained from MIRA and was filtered for enrichment in COVID-19-positive ImmuneCODE repertoires, whereby public or cross-reactive TCRs were removed. Based on the MIRA antigens, annotated TCRs were further analysed at the level of specific ORF or position within ORF. Breadth was defined as the number of annotated unique rearrangements divided by the total number of unique productive rearrangements, and depth was defined as the summed frequency of the annotated unique rearrangements. Group comparisons of TCR breadth used two-sided Wilcoxon rank-sum tests. Sourced from immuneACCESS, this table was stored by TCRdb with only in-frame sequences that have V and J called. A share of the clones is absent; for the studies checked, an unresolved V gene accounts for under half, and the remainder has no known explanation. V and J calls plus clone size are reproduced from that table; the DNA served to infer D and trimming. The sample has nearly 95,000 clones on record, under 90% of them singletons. Approximately 16% of the sample belongs to the ten largest clones.

This material consisted of peripheral blood, taken after recovery from COVID-19. The chain couples TRBV29-1 to TRBJ2-3, with TRBD2 identical over 7 junction bases. This receptor was identified in a human donor who had recovered from COVID-19. The nucleotides read TGCAGCGTTGAAGGCGGGAGAGGCGCAGATACGCAGTATTTT. Its coded protein is CSVEGGRGADTQYF.